What follows is one T cell receptor beta chain and its context. The data originate from a study of cytomegalovirus exposure and HLA in healthy donors. Trimming at V came to 5 bases and at J to 7 bases, leaving 12 bases not matched to a gene. The length of the CDR3 is 15 residues. Germline-derived CDR1 and CDR2 are MNHEY and SVGAGI. Here immunoSEQ multiplex PCR was the method, and the copy in TCRdb shows in-frame clones only, minus some. Counted here are about 130,000 clones, around four fifths occurring once; the ten biggest clones make up roughly 27%. The V call is TRBV6-5, the J call TRBJ1-2, with 8 bases identical to TRBD1. Sequencing used PBMCs. The sequence came from a man in his thirties or forties in good health and CMV-seropositive. CDR3 nucleotide sequence: TGTGCCAGCAGTCGCTCGCAGGGGGCAAGTGCTGGCTACACCTTC. This encodes CASSRSQGASAGYTF.